Following are 26 T cell receptor beta chains from one sample sequenced in a study of cytomegalovirus exposure and HLA in healthy donors. The PCR had 60 Vbeta and 13 Jbeta primers. Clones were sequenced by immunoSEQ multiplex PCR, and TCRdb holds only the in-frame ones, with some missing. Altogether roughly 190,000 clones are present, over 60% being singletons, with the ten largest covering 2.3%. Material for sequencing was PBMCs. Source of these receptors: a woman aged 45-65 years in good health and CMV-seronegative.

This chain links TRBV28 with TRBJ1-1; D gene uncertain. Germline CDR1 MDHEN, CDR2 SYDVKM. The germline V and J ends were trimmed by 2 bases and 4 bases, with 8 bases remaining between them. This CDR3 region has 13 residues. CDR3 in DNA: TGTGCCAGCAGTTTACGGTATCCCACTGAAGCTTTCTTT. Protein: CASSLRYPTEAFF.

Of note for this clone: Germline is not matched at one junction end, which may reflect a read error. The chain couples TRBV7-9 to TRBJ1-1, with 9 positions matching TRBD1. The germline V gene encodes CDR1 SEHNR and CDR2 FQNEAQ (reference sequence). The CDR3 has 14 residues. The DNA of the CDR3 is TGTTCCAGCAGCTTAGTACAGGGGGCCACTGAAGCTTTCTTT. It encodes CSSSLVQGATEAFF.

This rearrangement joins TRBV5-1 to TRBJ2-3; D might be TRBD2 (5 bases). Germline V gene lookup returns CDR1 SGHRS and CDR2 YFSETQ. V was clipped by 0 bases and J by 6 bases, with 14 bases between them. The CDR3 covers 15 residues. Here the CDR3 reads CASSLVGARGDTQYF. CDR3 nucleotide sequence: TGCGCCAGCAGCTTGGTAGGCGCCCGAGGGGATACGCAGTATTTT.

The rearrangement joins TRBV4-1 to TRBJ2-2; D gene ambiguous. Germline V CDR1 and CDR2: MGHRA, YSYEKL. V was cut by 0 bases and J by 0 bases, with 8 bases left in between. This CDR3 spans 16 amino acids. The CDR3 nucleotides are TGCGCCAGCAGCCAAGATCAATCAGCGAACACCGGGGAGCTGTTTTTT. Protein sequence: CASSQDQSANTGELFF.

The rearrangement links TRBV5-1 to TRBJ2-5; 12 nucleotides line up with TRBD1. With the DNA end fitting TRBJ2-7 better, the J assignment may be wrong. Looked up from germline, CDR1 is SGHRS and CDR2 is YFSETQ. CDR3 length equals 17 residues. The CDR3 loop is CASSLALGDRGLGEQYF. CDR3 nucleotides: TGCGCCAGCAGCTTGGCCTTGGGGGACAGGGGGCTTGGCGAGCAGTACTTC.

V usage is TRBV5-1 and J usage is TRBJ1-1, with 7 bases matching TRBD1. The CDR3 is 14 amino acids. Losses at the gene ends were 4 bases for V and 3 bases for J; bases not matched to a gene: 6. Germline CDR1 is SGHRS and CDR2 is YFSETQ. CDR3 nucleotide sequence: TGCGCCAGCAGCGTCAGACAGGGACACACTGAAGCTTTCTTT. Translated: CASSVRQGHTEAFF.

The CDR3 region is CASTPGGVVKNTEAFF. The DNA for the CDR3 is TGTGCCAGCACCCCCGGGGGGGTTGTGAAGAACACTGAAGCTTTCTTT. The chain joins TRBV27 to TRBJ1-1; TRBD1 might be the D (5 bases). Germline V gene sequence: CDR1 MNHEY, CDR2 SMNVEV (reference sequence). The CDR3 runs to 16 residues. Trimming took 7 bases from V and 1 from J, leaving 19 bases between them.

This clone was counted once. The V and J genes are TRBV7-9 and TRBJ2-5, with a tentative D call TRBD2 (6 bases). Germline CDR1 reads SEHNR; CDR2 reads FQNEAQ (reference sequence). V was shortened by 2 bases and J by 1 base, with 11 bases between the two germline ends. The CDR3 sequence is 15 residues long. CDR3 nucleotides: TGTGCCAGCAGCTTATGGGAGGCGGGCCAAGAGACCCAGTACTTC. Its translation is CASSLWEAGQETQYF.

The rearrangement uses TRBV11-3 and TRBJ2-1; D remains ambiguous. The germline V and J ends were trimmed by 5 bases and 5 bases, with 7 bases remaining between them. CDR3 length: 12 residues. Germline V gene sequence: CDR1 SGHNT, CDR2 YENEEA. The CDR3 protein is CASSPRDNEQFF. In DNA form, the CDR3 reads TGTGCCAGCAGCCCGCGCGACAATGAGCAGTTCTTC.

In its sample, this clone was seen once. This chain links TRBV27 with TRBJ2-1, with D unclear. CDR1 is MNHEY and CDR2 is SMNVEV in the germline V gene (reference sequence). V lost 2 bases to trimming and J lost 3 bases, with 11 bases between them. The CDR3 is 15 residues long. The CDR3 reads CASSLSPVRYNEQFF. In DNA, the CDR3 is TGTGCCAGCAGTTTAAGCCCCGTTCGCTACAATGAGCAGTTCTTC.

V gene TRBV11-2 combines with J gene TRBJ2-7; 9 bases are a match to TRBD2. There are 15 residues in the CDR3. From germline, CDR1 is SGHAT and CDR2 FQNNGV. Unmatched junction bases numbered 5, after V lost 2 bases and J lost 3 bases. The CDR3: CASSLIETSGYEQYF. The CDR3 bases are TGTGCCAGCAGCTTAATAGAGACTAGCGGCTACGAGCAGTACTTC.

This clone showed up just once. The chain has TRBV29-1 and TRBJ1-2, with D possibly matching TRBD1 (6 bases). V lost 0 bases, J lost 4 bases, and 12 bases lay in between. This CDR3 spans 14 amino acids. CDR1 is SQVTM, CDR2 ANQGSEA, per germline. CDR3 residues: CSVEDRTESYGYTF. The CDR3 coding sequence is TGCAGCGTTGAAGATCGGACAGAGTCCTATGGCTACACCTTC.

The rearrangement joins TRBV7-8 to TRBJ1-2; a possible D gene is TRBD1 (5 bases). CDR3 size: 18 residues. Trimming took 2 bases from V and 1 from J, leaving 20 bases between them. Germline V gene lookup returns CDR1 SGHVS and CDR2 FQNEAQ. CDR3 sequence: CASSLPARATVINYGYTF. The CDR3 DNA reads TGTGCCAGCAGCTTACCTGCCAGGGCCACAGTTATTAACTATGGCTACACCTTC.

The chain employs TRBV18 and TRBJ1-1; possibly TRBD1 for D (5 bases). CDR1 and CDR2 from the germline V gene are KGHSH and LQKENI. V lost 5 bases to trimming and J lost 0 bases, with 10 bases between them. This CDR3 is built from 14 residues. Here the CDR3 reads CASSYGGMNTEAFF. The CDR3 DNA reads TGTGCCAGCTCATACGGGGGTATGAACACTGAAGCTTTCTTT.

Comment on this clone: The junction departs from germline at one end; a sequencing error may be responsible. The V gene is TRBV20-1, the J gene TRBJ2-1; D possibly corresponds to TRBD1 (6 bases). Germline assignment: CDR1 DFQATT and CDR2 SNEGSKA (reference sequence). CDR3 length: 11 residues. The CDR3 nucleotides are TGCAGTGCTGGAGATCCGGGACAAAAGTTCTTC. This translates into CSAGDPGQKFF.

The gene calls are TRBV6-5 and TRBJ1-5, with a weak D call TRBD1 (5 bases). This CDR3 region has 13 residues. Trimming left V 6 bases short and J 5 bases short, with 11 bases between. CDR1 and CDR2 from the germline V gene are MNHEY and SVGAGI. The CDR3 nucleotides read TGTGCCAGCAGGGAAGGGGTCGATCAGCCCCAGCATTTT. It is translated as CASREGVDQPQHF.

The V gene is TRBV18, the J gene TRBJ2-7, with 7 bases matching TRBD1. Germline trimming cut 3 bases from V and 4 bases from J; bases unmatched to any gene: 9. The CDR3 consists of 15 residues. Germline V gene lookup returns CDR1 KGHSH and CDR2 LQKENI. CDR3 nucleotide sequence: TGTGCCAGCTCACCCCTCGACAGGGAAGGGTACGAGCAGTACTTC. This encodes CASSPLDREGYEQYF.

CDR3 amino acids: CSVGWEGAANEQFF. CDR3 DNA sequence: TGCAGCGTCGGCTGGGAGGGCGCGGCCAATGAGCAGTTCTTC. The rearrangement uses TRBV29-1 and TRBJ2-1; 7 bases align to TRBD2. CDR3 length: 14 residues. V shed 6 bases, J shed 6 bases, and the junction held 11 bases outside the gene matches. Germline loops: CDR1 SQVTM, CDR2 ANQGSEA.

The rearrangement joins TRBV19 to TRBJ1-3; no definite D call. The CDR3 consists of 13 residues. From germline, CDR1 is LNHDA and CDR2 SQIVND (reference sequence). V lost 10 bases, J lost 3 bases, and 13 bases lay in between. This CDR3 is CATRGLGGNTIYF. In nucleotides, the CDR3 is TGTGCCACCCGAGGGCTGGGTGGAAACACCATATATTTT.

The chain combines TRBV5-1 with TRBJ2-7; 14 bases map to TRBD2. Germline CDR1 reads SGHRS; CDR2 reads YFSETQ. Losses at the gene ends were 1 base for V and 4 bases for J; bases not matched to a gene: 19. The CDR3 spans 21 residues. The CDR3 is CASSLWLGGTSGSRGGYEQYF. In DNA, the CDR3 is TGCGCCAGCAGCTTGTGGCTGGGAGGGACTAGCGGGAGTCGAGGTGGTTACGAGCAGTACTTC.

The chain has TRBV5-1 and TRBJ2-2; the match to TRBD2 covers 9 bases. The CDR3 runs 15 residues. Germline V gives CDR1 SGHRS, CDR2 YFSETQ. Unmatched junction bases numbered 8, after V lost 4 bases and J lost 7 bases. CDR3 protein: CASSIAGATGGELFF. CDR3 sequence (DNA): TGCGCCAGCAGCATAGCGGGAGCCACGGGCGGGGAGCTGTTTTTT.

This rearrangement joins TRBV19 to TRBJ1-2; D gene unclear. The CDR3 length is 12 residues. V was cut by 7 bases and J by 8 bases, with 14 bases left in between. CDR1 is LNHDA and CDR2 is SQIVND in the germline V gene (reference sequence). CDR3 coding DNA: TGTGCCAGTATTCCGACATACGGCGGCTACACCTTC. It encodes CASIPTYGGYTF.

The chain carries TRBV5-6 and TRBJ2-2, with D perhaps TRBD2 (6 bases). The CDR3 sequence is 15 residues long. The germline V gene has CDR1 SGHDT and CDR2 YYEEEE. Trimming took 0 bases from V and 3 from J, leaving 9 bases between them. The CDR3 DNA reads TGTGCCAGCAGCTTGGGCGGGGAGGACACCGGGGAGCTGTTTTTT. Amino acids: CASSLGGEDTGELFF. The full variable domain, rest sourced from reference TRBV5-6 and TRBJ2-2, is DAGVTQSPTHLIKTRGQQVTLRCSPKSGHDTVSWYQQALGQGPQFIFQYYEEEERQRGNFPDRFSGHQFPNYSSELNVNALLLGDSALYLCASSLGGEDTGELFFGEGSRLTVL.

The chain's CDR3 is CASSVSRVLAEAFF. The CDR3 DNA is TGTGCCAGCAGCGTGAGCAGGGTCTTGGCTGAAGCTTTCTTT. The rearrangement joins TRBV27 to TRBJ1-1, with a weak D call TRBD1 (5 bases). The CDR3 consists of 14 residues. Deletions cut 6 bases from V and 6 bases from J, with 17 bases between. The germline V gene has CDR1 MNHEY and CDR2 SMNVEV (reference sequence).

The chain employs TRBV7-8 and TRBJ2-4; D is possibly TRBD1 (5 bases). The germline gives CDR1 SGHVS, CDR2 FQNEAQ. The V end lost 1 base, the J end lost 0 bases, and 10 bases lay between the germline ends. The CDR3 is made up of 16 amino acids. The chain's CDR3 is CASSLGQSLAKNIQYF. The CDR3 bases are TGTGCCAGCAGCTTAGGACAGTCCCTAGCCAAAAACATTCAGTACTTC. Combining the CDR3 with reference TRBV7-8 and TRBJ2-4 gives the whole variable domain GAGVSQSPRYKVAKRGQDVALRCDPISGHVSLFWYQQALGQGPEFLTYFQNEAQLDKSGLPSDRFFAERPEGSVSTLKIQRTQQEDSAVYLCASSLGQSLAKNIQYFGAGTRLSVL.

V and J are TRBV7-6 and TRBJ1-5; D not certain. The CDR3 runs 13 residues. Trimming shortened V by 0 bases and J by 4 bases, and 4 bases separated the two germline ends. Germline lookup yields CDR1 SGHVS and CDR2 FNYEAQ. The CDR3 region is CASSLAENQPQHF. Here the CDR3 DNA reads TGTGCCAGCAGCTTAGCCGAGAATCAGCCCCAGCATTTT. Complete variable domain (other parts from reference TRBV7-6 and TRBJ1-5): GAGVSQSPRYKVTKRGQDVALRCDPISGHVSLYWYRQALGQGPEFLTYFNYEAQQDKSGLPNDRFSAERPEGSISTLTIQRTEQRDSAMYRCASSLAENQPQHFGDGTRLSIL.